This is a list of T cell receptor beta chains from one sample in a study of T cell responses to AZD1222 COVID-19 vaccine. Method: immunoSEQ multiplex PCR; TCRdb's copy keeps in-frame clones and lacks some. The sample yields roughly 200,000 clones, about 89% seen once. The sample here was peripheral blood, taken 28 days after the second AZD1222 dose. The origin of the receptors is an adult who received the AZD1222 COVID-19 vaccine. Both conserved end residues are part of each CDR3. Each record gives: V gene, clone size, J gene, D gene, CDR3 DNA, CDR3 protein. The D gene is left open where the match is weak. Clone size is given for some rows only: seen once, a few or many times, or a class if the clone is expanded.

V: TRBV5-1; size: .; J: TRBJ2-7; D: TRBD1; DNA: TGCGCCAGCAGCCTGGGCCCGGGACAGGCGGCCTACGAGCAGTACTTC; CDR3: CASSLGPGQAAYEQYF
V: TRBV28; size: .; J: TRBJ2-6; D: .; DNA: TGTGCCAGCAGTCCGCCGGGGGCCACTGGGGCCAACGTCCTGACTTTC; CDR3: CASSPPGATGANVLTF
V: TRBV7-8; size: once; J: TRBJ2-3; D: .; DNA: TGTGCCAGCAGCCCCAGGTCTAGCACAGATACGCAGTATTTT; CDR3: CASSPRSSTDTQYF
V: TRBV6-1; size: once; J: TRBJ2-3; D: TRBD2; DNA: TGTGCCAGCAGTGTAGCGGGCCTTGGACCTGGGGATACGCAGTATTTT; CDR3: CASSVAGLGPGDTQYF
V: TRBV7-2; size: .; J: TRBJ1-3; D: .; DNA: TGTGCCAGCAGCTTATTTTCGGGTATCGTAGGAAACACCATATATTTT; CDR3: CASSLFSGIVGNTIYF
V: TRBV24-1; size: .; J: TRBJ2-3; D: TRBD1; DNA: TGTGCCACCAGTGACCATGACAGGGGGCGGGGAGATACGCAGTATTTT; CDR3: CATSDHDRGRGDTQYF
V: TRBV14; size: .; J: TRBJ1-5; D: .; DNA: TGTGCCAGCAGCCAAGCGGCAGGTTATCAGCCCCAGCATTTT; CDR3: CASSQAAGYQPQHF
V: TRBV5-1; size: few; J: TRBJ1-4; D: .; DNA: TGCGCCAGCAGCTTGGGACAGACAACTAATGAAAAACTGTTTTTT; CDR3: CASSLGQTTNEKLFF
V: TRBV11-2; size: .; J: TRBJ1-1; D: .; DNA: TGTGCCAGCAGCCAGGCGGGTGGTGAAGCTTTCTTT; CDR3: CASSQAGGEAFF
V: TRBV7-6; size: .; J: TRBJ1-1; D: TRBD1; DNA: TGTGCCAGCAGCTTCGAATCCGGGACAGGGAACACTGAAGCTTTCTTT; CDR3: CASSFESGTGNTEAFF
V: TRBV3-1/TRBV3-2; size: .; J: TRBJ2-1; D: .; DNA: TGTGCCAGCAGCCAACCCCGACAGATGGGAAAGTACAATGAGCAGTTCTTC; CDR3: CASSQPRQMGKYNEQFF
V: TRBV19; size: few; J: TRBJ2-3; D: .; DNA: TGTGCCAGTAGTACATCTAGTTTTGATACGCAGTATTTT; CDR3: CASSTSSFDTQYF
V: TRBV5-1; size: once; J: TRBJ1-3; D: .; DNA: TGCGCCAGCAGTGCGGCAGGGGTCTCTGGAAACACCATATATTTT; CDR3: CASSAAGVSGNTIYF
V: TRBV5-1; size: .; J: TRBJ1-5; D: .; DNA: TGCGCCAGCAGCACAACAGGGAATAGCAATCAGCCCCAGCATTTT; CDR3: CASSTTGNSNQPQHF
V: TRBV5-4; size: .; J: TRBJ1-1; D: .; DNA: TGTGCCAGCAGCTTTCCGGGAACCACTGAAGCTTTCTTT; CDR3: CASSFPGTTEAFF
V: TRBV7-9; size: .; J: TRBJ2-3; D: TRBD2; DNA: TGTGCCAGCAGCCCCCGGGGGGGCCCCACAGATACGCAGTATTTT; CDR3: CASSPRGGPTDTQYF
V: TRBV13; size: .; J: TRBJ2-1; D: TRBD2; DNA: TGTGCCAGCAGCACCAGACTAGCGGTCGACAATGAGCAGTTCTTC; CDR3: CASSTRLAVDNEQFF
V: TRBV28; size: .; J: TRBJ2-7; D: .; DNA: TGTGCCAGCAGCCCAGGTTCCTACGAGCAGTACTTC; CDR3: CASSPGSYEQYF
V: TRBV28; size: .; J: TRBJ1-1; D: .; DNA: TGTGCCAGCCAGACAGTTTACACTGAAGCTTTCTTT; CDR3: CASQTVYTEAFF
V: TRBV3-1/TRBV3-2; size: .; J: TRBJ1-2; D: .; DNA: TGTGCCAGCAGCCAGGTTGATCGGACAGTCCCTATAGGCTACACCTTC; CDR3: CASSQVDRTVPIGYTF
V: TRBV19; size: few; J: TRBJ2-1; D: TRBD2; DNA: TGTGCCAGTAGTACCGGGACTAGCGCCTACAATGAGCAGTTCTTC; CDR3: CASSTGTSAYNEQFF
V: TRBV29-1; size: few; J: TRBJ2-1; D: TRBD2; DNA: TGCAGCGTTGAAGATTTTGTAGCGGGAGGGTTGGGTGAGCAGTTCTTC; CDR3: CSVEDFVAGGLGEQFF
V: TRBV5-1; size: once; J: TRBJ2-7; D: TRBD1; DNA: TGCGCCAGCAGCTTACCCCAGGGCAGGGGGAACGAGCAGTACTTC; CDR3: CASSLPQGRGNEQYF
V: TRBV12-3/TRBV12-4; size: .; J: TRBJ1-1; D: TRBD1; DNA: TGTGCCAGCACCCGGGACAGGAACACTGAAGCTTTCTTT; CDR3: CASTRDRNTEAFF
V: TRBV25-1; size: .; J: TRBJ2-3; D: .; DNA: TGTGCCAGCCGTGCGGCAGGGCGGGAAGGTACGCAGTATTTT; CDR3: CASRAAGREGTQYF
V: TRBV27; size: .; J: TRBJ1-4; D: .; DNA: TGTGCCAGCAGTTCCCCGAAAGGTGGTGCTAATGAAAAACTGTTTTTT; CDR3: CASSSPKGGANEKLFF
V: TRBV4-3; size: .; J: TRBJ2-2; D: TRBD2; DNA: TGCGCCAGCAGCCAAGAAGCGGGATCGAACACCGGGGAGCTGTTTTTT; CDR3: CASSQEAGSNTGELFF
V: TRBV11-3; size: .; J: TRBJ1-2; D: .; DNA: TGTGCCAGCAGCACCCAGCCCGGGACGGTCTATGGCTACACCTTC; CDR3: CASSTQPGTVYGYTF
V: TRBV5-1; size: .; J: TRBJ2-3; D: .; DNA: TGCGCCAGCAGCTTGGAAAGGGCCGATACGCAGTATTTT; CDR3: CASSLERADTQYF
V: TRBV4-1; size: .; J: TRBJ1-5; D: .; DNA: TGCGCCAGCAGCCAAGATGGGGACGGCTTGAGGTCCCAGCATTTT; CDR3: CASSQDGDGLRSQHF